Reported below is one T cell receptor (beta chain). Its target is not known. This specimen belongs to a study of shared clonotypes between healthy human individuals. Adult donors, all healthy and HIV-negative, had no recent acute infections or vaccinations. Among the donors, all were Caucasian adults who lived in Nashville, Tennessee. This CDR3 spans 16 amino acids. V trimming: 4 bases; J trimming: 2 bases; junction bases outside the gene matches: 7. Germline assignment: CDR1 MGHRA and CDR2 YSYEKL. Here immunoSEQ multiplex PCR was the method, and the copy in TCRdb shows in-frame clones only, minus some. The repertoire has 2 million to 2.5 million clones, approximately 95% of them found once; the top ten carry 0.13%. Study-wide results and limits: The generation probabilities recorded for non-shared clonotypes fell below those of clonotypes shared by all four donors. Memory subsets generally showed lower estimated richness than naive subsets.

Sequencing input: naive CD4+ T cells sorted from blood. Subset defined: CD45RA+ positively selected. The receptor's source is a man younger than 35 in good health. The V call is TRBV4-1, the J call TRBJ2-3; 9 nucleotides agree with TRBD2. CDR3 residues: CASSPPRLADTDTQYF. The CDR3 coding sequence is TGCGCCAGCAGCCCCCCGAGACTAGCGGACACAGATACGCAGTATTTT.